Each of the 4 T cell receptor beta chains below was sequenced from the same sample in a study of T cell clones after liver transplantation (dated by TCRdb to about 2019). The library was built by means of the immunoSEQ multiplex PCR assay. Entries here come from immuneACCESS through TCRdb and include only in-frame sequences with V and J called. Some clones fail to appear in such tables; in the studies checked, an unresolved V gene covers under half of the shortfall, and the cause of the remainder is unknown. This sample is represented by roughly 80,000 clones; roughly 80% of them were singletons. The top ten constitute 0.4% to 0.6% of the sample. Here the sequenced sample was CD4+ T cells from blood, taken around 45 months after liver transplant. Receptors originate from a human patient who received a liver transplant. After transplantation, some T cells may belong to the graft donor instead of the recipient.

The rearrangement joins TRBV6-6 to TRBJ2-7, with TRBD2 matching over 12 bases. V dropped 6 bases and J dropped 7; count of bases not matched to a gene: 4. Germline values: CDR1 MNHNY, CDR2 SVGAGI (reference sequence). The CDR3 totals 13 residues. CDR3 nucleotides: TGTGCCAGCAGGCTAGCGGGAGGGCGGGAGCAGTACTTC. This encodes CASRLAGGREQYF.

The rearrangement joins TRBV5-1 to TRBJ2-7; D remains unclear. V dropped 3 bases and J dropped 6 bases, with 16 bases sitting between them. The germline gives CDR1 SGHRS, CDR2 YFSETQ. The CDR3 is 14 amino acids. The CDR3 here is CASSSGPPPLEQYF. The CDR3 DNA sequence: TGCGCCAGCAGCTCCGGGCCTCCCCCACTCGAGCAGTACTTC.

This chain uses TRBV7-9 with TRBJ1-3, with 8 bases aligning to TRBD1. The CDR3 runs 14 residues. V lost 3 bases and J lost 4; bases outside the gene matches: 2. CDR1 SEHNR and CDR2 FQNEAQ come from the germline V gene (reference sequence). In DNA form, the CDR3 reads TGTGCCAGCAGCTTCGGACAGGGAGGAAACACCATATATTTT. Protein sequence: CASSFGQGGNTIYF.

The rearrangement joins TRBV13 to TRBJ1-1, with D possibly TRBD1 on 6 matching bases. Looked up from germline, CDR1 is PRHDT and CDR2 is FYEKMQ (reference sequence). V was clipped by 3 bases and J by 3 bases, with 11 bases between them. This CDR3 has 14 amino acids. This CDR3 is CASSFLQGYTEAFF. Here the CDR3 DNA reads TGTGCCAGCAGCTTCCTACAGGGATACACTGAAGCTTTCTTT.